The text below deals with one T cell receptor beta chain. Its matching antigen is unknown. Using its own MiXCR run on the RT-PCR reads, TCRdb lists one record per CDR3 protein. The sample lists 550,000 to 800,000 distinct CDR3 sequences, over 11% seen once, with around 7.3% in the top ten. The data are from a study of response to subunit inactivated influenza vaccine. Points from the study as a whole: The authors put forward the suggestion that each seasonal influenza vaccination may bring in only a limited number of new T cells.

CDR1 and CDR2 from the germline V gene are SGHRS and YFSETQ. There are 15 residues in the CDR3. After removal of 0 bases from V and 7 bases from J, the junction contained 7 bases not matched to a gene. The rearrangement links TRBV5-1 to TRBJ2-1; 7 nucleotides agree with TRBD1. The sample was PBMCs from blood, taken about 14 days before vaccination. The receptor was derived from a man in his fifties or sixties who received an inactivated influenza vaccine. CDR3 loop: CASSLGQGFRNEQFF. Here the CDR3 DNA reads TGCGCCAGCAGCTTGGGACAGGGATTTCGAAATGAGCAGTTCTTC.